Listed here is a single T cell receptor beta chain. V trimming: 4 bases; J trimming: 4 bases; junction bases outside the gene matches: 7. The germline CDR1 and CDR2 sequences are SGHDT and YYEEEE. The CDR3 is 15 residues long. The data belong to a study of cytomegalovirus exposure and HLA in healthy donors. On the study more broadly: A prior analysis found some 110 million unique TCR beta sequences from approximately 200 million T cells.

Primers for the PCR totalled 60 Vbeta and 13 Jbeta. Profiled with immunoSEQ multiplex PCR; TCRdb holds only in-frame clones, not every one. The data show roughly 160,000 clones, roughly 80% seen once. The sequence was obtained from a man aged 30-40 years in good health and CMV-seropositive. The gene calls are TRBV5-6 and TRBJ2-5, with 10 bases aligning to TRBD2. The sample comprised PBMCs. In DNA form, the CDR3 reads TGTGCCAGCAGCGTACTCCTAGCGGGGGTAGAGACCCAGTACTTC. This sequence encodes CASSVLLAGVETQYF.